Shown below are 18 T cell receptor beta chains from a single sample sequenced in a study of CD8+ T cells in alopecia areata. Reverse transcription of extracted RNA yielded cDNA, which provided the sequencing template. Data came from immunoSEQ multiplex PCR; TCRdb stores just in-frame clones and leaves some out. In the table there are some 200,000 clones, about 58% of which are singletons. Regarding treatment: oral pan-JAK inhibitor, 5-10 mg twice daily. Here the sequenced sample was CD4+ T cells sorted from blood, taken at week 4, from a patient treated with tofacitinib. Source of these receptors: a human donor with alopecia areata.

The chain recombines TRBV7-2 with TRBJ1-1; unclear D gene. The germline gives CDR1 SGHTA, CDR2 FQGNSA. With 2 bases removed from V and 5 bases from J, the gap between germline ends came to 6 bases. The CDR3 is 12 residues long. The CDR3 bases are TGTGCCAGCAGCTTATCCCAGACTGAAGCTTTCTTT. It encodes CASSLSQTEAFF.

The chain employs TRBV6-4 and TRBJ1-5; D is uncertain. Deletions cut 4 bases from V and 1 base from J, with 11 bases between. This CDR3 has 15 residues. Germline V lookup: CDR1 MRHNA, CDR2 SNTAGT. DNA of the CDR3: TGTGCCAGCAGTGGAGGTATGGGAAGCAATCAGCCCCAGCATTTT. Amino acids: CASSGGMGSNQPQHF.

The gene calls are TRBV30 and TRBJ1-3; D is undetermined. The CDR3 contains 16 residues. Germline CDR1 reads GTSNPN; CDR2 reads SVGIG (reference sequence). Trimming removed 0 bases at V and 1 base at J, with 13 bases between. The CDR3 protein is CAWSVGPPASGNTIYF. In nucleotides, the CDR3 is TGTGCCTGGAGTGTAGGACCTCCAGCATCTGGAAACACCATATATTTT.

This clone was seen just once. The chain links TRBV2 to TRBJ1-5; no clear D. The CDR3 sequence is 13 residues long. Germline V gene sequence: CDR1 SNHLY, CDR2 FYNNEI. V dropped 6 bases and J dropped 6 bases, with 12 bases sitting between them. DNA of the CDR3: TGTGCCAGCAGGAGAATACAAGGTCAGCCCCAGCATTTT. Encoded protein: CASRRIQGQPQHF.

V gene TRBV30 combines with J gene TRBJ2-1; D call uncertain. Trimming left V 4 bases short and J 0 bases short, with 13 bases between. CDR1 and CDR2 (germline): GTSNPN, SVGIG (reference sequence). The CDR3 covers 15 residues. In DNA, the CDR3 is TGTGCCTGGACCCATGGGCAGAGCTCCTACAATGAGCAGTTCTTC. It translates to CAWTHGQSSYNEQFF.

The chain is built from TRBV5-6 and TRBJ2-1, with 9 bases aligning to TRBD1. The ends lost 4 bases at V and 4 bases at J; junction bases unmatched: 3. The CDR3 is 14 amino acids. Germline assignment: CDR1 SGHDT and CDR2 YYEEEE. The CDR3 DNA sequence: TGTGCCAGCAGCCCGACAGGGGGGTACAATGAGCAGTTCTTC. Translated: CASSPTGGYNEQFF. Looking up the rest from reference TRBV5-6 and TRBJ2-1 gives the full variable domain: DAGVTQSPTHLIKTRGQQVTLRCSPKSGHDTVSWYQQALGQGPQFIFQYYEEEERQRGNFPDRFSGHQFPNYSSELNVNALLLGDSALYLCASSPTGGYNEQFFGPGTRLTVL.

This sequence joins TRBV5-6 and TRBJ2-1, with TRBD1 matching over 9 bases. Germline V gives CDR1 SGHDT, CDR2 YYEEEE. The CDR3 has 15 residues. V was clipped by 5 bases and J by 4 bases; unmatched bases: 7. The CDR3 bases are TGTGCCAGCAGTTCTCCCGGGACAGGGTACAATGAGCAGTTCTTC. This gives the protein CASSSPGTGYNEQFF.

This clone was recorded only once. The CDR3 sequence is CASSLRTGTASAEQYF. The CDR3 DNA reads TGTGCCAGCAGCTTGAGAACCGGGACGGCCTCCGCCGAGCAGTACTTC. The chain employs TRBV11-3 and TRBJ2-7; D tentatively reads TRBD1 or TRBD2 (5 bases each). The CDR3 consists of 16 residues. Germline CDR1 and CDR2: SGHNT and YENEEA. The V end was cut by 3 bases, the J end by 6 bases, with 21 bases between.

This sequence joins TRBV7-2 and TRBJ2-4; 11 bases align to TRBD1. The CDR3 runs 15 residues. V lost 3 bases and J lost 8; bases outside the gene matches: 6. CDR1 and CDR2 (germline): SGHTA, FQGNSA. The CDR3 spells CASSFAGTGGDIQYF. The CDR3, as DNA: TGTGCCAGCAGCTTCGCCGGGACAGGGGGGGACATTCAGTACTTC.

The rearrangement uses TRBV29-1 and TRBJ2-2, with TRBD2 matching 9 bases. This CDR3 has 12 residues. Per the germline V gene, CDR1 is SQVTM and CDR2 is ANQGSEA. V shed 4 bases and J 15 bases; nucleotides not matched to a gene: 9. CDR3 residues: CSVAPASGAVFF. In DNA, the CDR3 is TGCAGCGTTGCCCCCGCTAGCGGGGCGGTGTTTTTT.

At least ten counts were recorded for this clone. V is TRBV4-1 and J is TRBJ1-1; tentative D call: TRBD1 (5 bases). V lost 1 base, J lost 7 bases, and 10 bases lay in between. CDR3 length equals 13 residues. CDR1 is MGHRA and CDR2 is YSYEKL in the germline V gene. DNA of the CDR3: TGCGCCAGCAGCCAAGCCTTACAGGATGAAGCTTTCTTT. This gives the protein CASSQALQDEAFF.

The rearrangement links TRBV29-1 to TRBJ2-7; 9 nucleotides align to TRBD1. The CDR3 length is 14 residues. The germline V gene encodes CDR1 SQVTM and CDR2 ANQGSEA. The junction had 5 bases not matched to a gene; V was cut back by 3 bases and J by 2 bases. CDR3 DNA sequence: TGCAGCGTTGAGGGGGACAGGGCGCCCTACGAGCAGTACTTC. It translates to CSVEGDRAPYEQYF.

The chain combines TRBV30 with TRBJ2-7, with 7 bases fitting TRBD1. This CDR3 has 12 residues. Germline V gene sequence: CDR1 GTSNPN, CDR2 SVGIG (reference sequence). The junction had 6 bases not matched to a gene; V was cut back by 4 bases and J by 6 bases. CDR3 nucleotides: TGTGCCTGGACGACAGGGAGTAGCGAGCAGTACTTC. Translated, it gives CAWTTGSSEQYF.

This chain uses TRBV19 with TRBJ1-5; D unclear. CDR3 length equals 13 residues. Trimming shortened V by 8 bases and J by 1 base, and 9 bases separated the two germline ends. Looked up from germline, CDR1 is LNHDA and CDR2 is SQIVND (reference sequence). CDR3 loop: CASQEISNQPQHF. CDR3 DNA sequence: TGTGCCAGTCAGGAAATAAGCAATCAGCCCCAGCATTTT.

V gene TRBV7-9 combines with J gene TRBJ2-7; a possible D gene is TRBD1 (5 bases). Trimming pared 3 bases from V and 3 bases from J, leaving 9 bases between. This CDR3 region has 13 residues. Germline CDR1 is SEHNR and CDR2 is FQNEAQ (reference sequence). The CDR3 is CASSFRASYEQYF. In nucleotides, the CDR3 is TGTGCCAGCAGCTTCAGGGCAAGCTACGAGCAGTACTTC.

CDR3 nucleotides: TGTGCCAGCAGTTTCGACCTTAATTCACCCCTCCACTTT. Its protein product is CASSFDLNSPLHF. The rearrangement uses TRBV28 and TRBJ1-6; D unclear. Germline V gives CDR1 MDHEN, CDR2 SYDVKM. The CDR3 totals 13 residues. V lost 3 bases and J lost 6, with 6 bases in between. Full variable domain (missing parts from reference TRBV28 and TRBJ1-6): DVKVTQSSRYLVKRTGEKVFLECVQDMDHENMFWYRQDPGLGLRLIYFSYDVKMKEKGDIPEGYSVSREKKERFSLILESASTNQTSMYLCASSFDLNSPLHFGNGTRLTVT.

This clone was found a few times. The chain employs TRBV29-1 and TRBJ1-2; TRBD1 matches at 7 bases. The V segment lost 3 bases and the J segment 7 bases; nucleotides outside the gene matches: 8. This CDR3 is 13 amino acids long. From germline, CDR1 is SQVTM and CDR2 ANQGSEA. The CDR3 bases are TGCAGCGTTGAGGGGACAGCCAAACGTGGCTACACCTTC. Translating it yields CSVEGTAKRGYTF.

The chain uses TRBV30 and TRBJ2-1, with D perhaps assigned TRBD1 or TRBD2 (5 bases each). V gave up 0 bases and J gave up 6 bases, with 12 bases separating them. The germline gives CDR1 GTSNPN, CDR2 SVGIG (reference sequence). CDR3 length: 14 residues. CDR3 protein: CAWSVDRLFNEQFF. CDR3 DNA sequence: TGTGCCTGGAGTGTCGACAGACTATTCAATGAGCAGTTCTTC.